Below, one TCR beta chain is given with its context. These data are taken from a study of T cell changes during pregnancy in multiple sclerosis. Data came from immunoSEQ multiplex PCR; TCRdb stores just in-frame clones and leaves some out. The repertoire holds about 80,000 clones, roughly 93% seen once, with 2.5% in the top ten. This CDR3 has 15 amino acids. Germline assignment: CDR1 MGHRA and CDR2 YSYEKL. Trimming stripped 5 bases from V and 3 bases from J, with 16 bases between. This TCR was sampled from a female donor with multiple sclerosis, enrolled in a pregnancy study. The sequencing used peripheral blood, collected in the third trimester of pregnancy. The chain joins TRBV4-1 to TRBJ1-1; a weak D match, TRBD1 (6 bases). The CDR3 DNA reads as TGCGCCAGCAGCGCCAGCGGACAGAAGGACACTGAAGCTTTCTTT. Translated, it gives CASSASGQKDTEAFF.